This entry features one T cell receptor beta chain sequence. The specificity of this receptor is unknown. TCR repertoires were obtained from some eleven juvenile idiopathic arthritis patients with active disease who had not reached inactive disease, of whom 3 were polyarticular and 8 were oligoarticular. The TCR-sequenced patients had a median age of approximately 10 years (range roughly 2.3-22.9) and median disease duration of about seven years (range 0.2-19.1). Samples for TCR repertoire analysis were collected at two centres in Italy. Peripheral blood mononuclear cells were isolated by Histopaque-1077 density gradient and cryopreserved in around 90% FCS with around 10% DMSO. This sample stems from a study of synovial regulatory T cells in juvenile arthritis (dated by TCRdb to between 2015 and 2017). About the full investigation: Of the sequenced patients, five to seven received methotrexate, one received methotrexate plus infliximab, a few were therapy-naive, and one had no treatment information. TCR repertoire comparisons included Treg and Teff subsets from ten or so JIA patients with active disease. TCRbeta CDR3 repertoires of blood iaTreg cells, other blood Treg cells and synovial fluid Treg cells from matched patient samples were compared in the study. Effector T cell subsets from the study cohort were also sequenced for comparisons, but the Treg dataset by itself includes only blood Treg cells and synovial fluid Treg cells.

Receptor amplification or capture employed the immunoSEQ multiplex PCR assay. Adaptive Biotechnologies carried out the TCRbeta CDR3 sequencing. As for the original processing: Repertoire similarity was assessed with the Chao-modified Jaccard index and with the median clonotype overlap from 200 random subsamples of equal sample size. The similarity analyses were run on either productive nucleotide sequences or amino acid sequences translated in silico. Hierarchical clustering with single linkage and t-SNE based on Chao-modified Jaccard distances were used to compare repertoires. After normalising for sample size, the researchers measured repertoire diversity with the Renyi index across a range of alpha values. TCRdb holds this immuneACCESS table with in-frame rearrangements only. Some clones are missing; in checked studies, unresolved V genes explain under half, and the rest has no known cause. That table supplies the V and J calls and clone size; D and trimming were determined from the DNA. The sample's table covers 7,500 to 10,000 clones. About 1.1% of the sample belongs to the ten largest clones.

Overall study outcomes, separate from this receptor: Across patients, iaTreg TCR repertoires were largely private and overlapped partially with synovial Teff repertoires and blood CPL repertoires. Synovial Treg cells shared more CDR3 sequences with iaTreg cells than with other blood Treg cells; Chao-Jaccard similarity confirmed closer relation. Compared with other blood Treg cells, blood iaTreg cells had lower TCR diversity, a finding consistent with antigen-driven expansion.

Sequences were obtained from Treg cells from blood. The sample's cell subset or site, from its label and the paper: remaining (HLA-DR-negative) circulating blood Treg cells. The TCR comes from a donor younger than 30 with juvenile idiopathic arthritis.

The CDR3 here reads CASSLSSGPLGYTF. Recombination connected TRBV5-1 to TRBJ1-2; TCRdb picks TRBD1, but there is no DNA to check that call. Taken from cysteine to phenylalanine, the CDR3 has 14 residues. No nucleotide data were recorded. Via the germline V gene, CDR1 is SGHRS and CDR2 YFSETQ.